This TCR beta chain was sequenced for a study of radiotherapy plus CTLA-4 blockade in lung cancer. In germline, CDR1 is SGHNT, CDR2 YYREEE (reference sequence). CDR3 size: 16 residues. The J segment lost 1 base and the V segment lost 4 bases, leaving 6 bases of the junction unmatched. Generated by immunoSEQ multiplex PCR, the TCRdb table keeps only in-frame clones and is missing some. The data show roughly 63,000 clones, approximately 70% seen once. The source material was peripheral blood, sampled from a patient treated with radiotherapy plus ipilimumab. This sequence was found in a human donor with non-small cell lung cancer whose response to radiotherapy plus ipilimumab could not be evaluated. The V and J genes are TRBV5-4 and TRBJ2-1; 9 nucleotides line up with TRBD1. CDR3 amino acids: CASSLGQGTSYNEQFF. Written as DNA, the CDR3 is TGTGCCAGCAGCCTAGGACAGGGGACATCCTACAATGAGCAGTTCTTC.